These T cell receptor beta chains were read from a single sample in a study of beta chain features in type 1 diabetes. The protocol was immunoSEQ multiplex PCR, while the TCRdb copy is restricted to in-frame clones and leaves out a portion. Of 680,000 or so clones in the sample, about 16% were seen once. The sequenced sample consisted of naive CD4+ T cells from blood. These receptors came from a young man in good health. The CDR3 runs from the conserved cysteine through the conserved F or W. The order of the fields is V gene, J gene, clone size, D gene, CDR3 DNA, CDR3 protein. D genes are given only for firm matches. Not all rows give a size; the values are once, few, many and, for expanded clones, a class.

>TRBV5-1|TRBJ2-1|few|-
TGCGCCGCCCGGGACTCCCCATTGTACAATGAGCAGTTCTTC
CAARDSPLYNEQFF
>TRBV13|TRBJ2-4|many|-
TGTGCCAGCAGCTTGTGGAAGGGGAACAAAAACATTCAGTACTTC
CASSLWKGNKNIQYF
>TRBV7-2|TRBJ1-1|-|-
TGTGCCAGCAGCTTACAGGGTCGGGACACTGAAGCTTTCTTT
CASSLQGRDTEAFF
>TRBV28|TRBJ2-1|-|TRBD2
TGTGCCAGCAGTTTACCGCGACTAGCGGGGGGGAATGAGCAGTTCTTC
CASSLPRLAGGNEQFF
>TRBV7-3|TRBJ2-1|few|TRBD1
TGTGCCAGCAGCTCCGGACAGGGTAGGAATGAGCAGTTCTTC
CASSSGQGRNEQFF
>TRBV6-6|TRBJ1-1|few|TRBD1
TGTGCCAGCAGTCGACAGGGATTGTTGAACACTGAAGCTTTCTTT
CASSRQGLLNTEAFF
>TRBV6-1|TRBJ1-5|-|TRBD1
TGTGCCAGCCCTACAGGGGCGCGGGGCAATCAGCCCCAGCATTTT
CASPTGARGNQPQHF
>TRBV7-3|TRBJ1-1|few|-
TGTGCCAGCAGCTTGTGGCATTCCACGACTGAAGCTTTCTTT
CASSLWHSTTEAFF
>TRBV23-1|TRBJ2-2|few|TRBD1
TGCGCCAGCAGTCAAATTGGGGACAGAACGAACACCGGGGAGCTGTTTTTT
CASSQIGDRTNTGELFF
>TRBV13|TRBJ2-5|few|-
TGTGCCAGCAGCCCAACCTTCTTGTCGGGGGGCGAGACCCAGTACTTC
CASSPTFLSGGETQYF
>TRBV20-1|TRBJ2-7|few|-
TGCAGTGCTAGGGTGCAGGGGATTCTTACCTTC
CSARVQGILTF
>TRBV27|TRBJ1-1|-|-
TGTGCCAGCAGTGGGCGAGACAGGCGAAACACTGAAGCTTTCTTT
CASSGRDRRNTEAFF